This T cell receptor (beta chain) is drawn from a study of CD8 T cells in Susac syndrome. This CDR3 has 13 residues. In germline, CDR1 is MNHEY, CDR2 SVGEGT. V lost 5 bases to trimming and J lost 2 bases, with 8 bases between them. After extraction with the RNeasy kit, about 0.45 to 1 ug of the RNA was reverse transcribed using random hexamers. An immunoSEQ multiplex PCR generated amplified TCR beta CDR3 products spanning 54 Vbeta and 13 Jbeta. One entry per CDR3 protein, called by TCRdb with MiXCR from the immunoSEQ multiplex PCR reads. Of under 350,000 distinct CDR3 sequences detected, 90% to 95% appear once; the ten largest clones hold 0.065%. General study results and limits: The study conceded that relatively few individuals underwent its TCR sequencing and HLA analysis.

There are a few counts of this clonotype. Its target is unknown. The receptor was derived from a human donor with multiple sclerosis. The chain recombines TRBV6-2 or TRBV6-3 with TRBJ2-3, with a weak D call TRBD2 (5 bases). Input material: CD4+ T cells from PBMCs. For the CDR3, the DNA is TGTGCCAGCAGTCGGGGTCCCACAGATACGCAGTATTTT. Protein product: CASSRGPTDTQYF.